A selection of T cell receptor beta chains follows, all from one sample in a study of cytomegalovirus exposure and HLA in healthy donors. Data came from immunoSEQ multiplex PCR; TCRdb stores just in-frame clones and leaves some out. The profile shows about 170,000 clones, 75% of them singletons. The sample comprised PBMCs. The origin of the receptors is a woman in her forties or fifties in good health and CMV-seropositive. Each CDR3 is given without its conserved first and last residue. Each record gives: V gene, J gene, CDR3 protein.

TRBV30	TRBJ1-1	AWGQNTEAF
TRBV7-9	TRBJ1-6	ASSSVGGQGNSPLH
TRBV4-2	TRBJ1-2	ASSKPPSDYGYT
TRBV30	TRBJ2-1	AWSGGQRVIDRQF
TRBV30	TRBJ1-2	AWSKRTANYGYT
TRBV6-1	TRBJ1-1	ASSEVHRVSEAF
TRBV7-2	TRBJ1-1	ASSFRGQRNTEAF
TRBV5-1	TRBJ2-2	ASSTGTGGITGELF
TRBV7-8	TRBJ2-5	ASSLDRVQETQY
TRBV5-1	TRBJ2-1	ASGDSSYNEQF
TRBV19	TRBJ2-1	ASTIGAGAYNEQF
TRBV7-8	TRBJ1-1	ASSFYDRGRRGAF
TRBV9	TRBJ1-3	ASSDRVTGNTVY
TRBV6-5	TRBJ2-1	ASSYSPAASYNEQF
TRBV5-1	TRBJ2-7	ASSSQPGTEYGQY
TRBV2	TRBJ2-3	ASSEFGGSTDTQY
TRBV9	TRBJ2-3	ASSVAGDTDTQY
TRBV11-3	TRBJ2-1	ASSTQGADYNEQF
TRBV7-9	TRBJ2-7	ASSPGLAGLEQY
TRBV12-5	TRBJ2-2	ASGLYTGELF
TRBV6-1	TRBJ2-3	ASSDKGGLS
TRBV30	TRBJ1-2	AWSVSEGGRNYGYT
TRBV4-1	TRBJ1-5	ASSQPGQGRSQPQH
TRBV7-3	TRBJ2-2	ASSLTGGANTGELF
TRBV27	TRBJ1-6	ASSPSSVYNSPLH
TRBV2	TRBJ1-5	ASSERGNSNQPQH
TRBV5-1	TRBJ2-5	ASSLGQGAEEQY
TRBV6-6	TRBJ2-1	ASNTRESRNEQF
TRBV29-1	TRBJ2-2	SVEVGARTGELF
TRBV5-1	TRBJ2-2	ASRTGEASGELF
TRBV10-3	TRBJ2-2	AISVDSTNTGELF
TRBV2	TRBJ1-2	ASSGETGSGGYT
TRBV5-1	TRBJ1-2	ASSLGTYGYT
TRBV6-5	TRBJ2-7	ASSYSSADRAYEQY
TRBV7-9	TRBJ1-2	ASSVESGRSNYGYT
TRBV9	TRBJ2-1	ASSPSFGVIAHNEQF
TRBV5-1	TRBJ2-7	ASSGGYRVSYEQY
TRBV6-1	TRBJ1-6	ASSPAGASPLH
TRBV18	TRBJ1-2	ASSPSADGSYGYT
TRBV5-6	TRBJ1-1	ASSLFQYPEAF
TRBV6-6	TRBJ1-2	ASSYSRGQGVGYT
TRBV5-1	TRBJ2-1	ASRYGVLGREESNEQF
TRBV5-1	TRBJ1-1	ASSLVGGATEAF
TRBV6-1	TRBJ1-2	ASSEWGGGYT
TRBV6-6	TRBJ1-2	ASSYSVTPANYGYT
TRBV7-8	TRBJ1-5	ASSFGVQGGLNQPQH
TRBV5-6	TRBJ2-1	ASIRKGQANNEQF
TRBV4-1	TRBJ1-2	ASSQGAGGVDGYT
TRBV2	TRBJ2-5	ASSEVASGGEETQY
TRBV2	TRBJ2-7	ASRDRGEQY
TRBV6-6	TRBJ2-3	ASTLKAGGGTDTQY
TRBV2	TRBJ1-2	ARVGGQNGYT
TRBV29-1	.	SVGGQGISYEQY